This T cell receptor (beta chain) was sequenced in a study of post-analysis software for immune sequencing data. The ends lost 5 bases at V and 4 bases at J; junction bases unmatched: 11. The CDR3 has 15 residues. Looked up from germline, CDR1 is SGHTA and CDR2 is FQGTGA. Unique molecular identifiers were carried by the TCR beta cDNA libraries. TCRdb processed the PCR reads anew with MiXCR; each CDR3 protein has one entry. Found here are about 430,000 distinct CDR3 sequences, over 30% of them singletons; the top ten hold around 8%. Study-level findings and limits: Controls showed lower frequencies than patients for 4 or 5 TRBV segments, and TRBV5-6, TRBV5-1 and TRBV20-1 were among these.

Concerning this clonotype itself: Its antigen is currently unknown.

The chain uses TRBV7-3 and TRBJ2-7; 7 positions match TRBD1. This receptor was identified in a girl aged 2 to 10 with multiple sclerosis. Sequenced input: blood. The CDR3 DNA reads TGTGCCAGCAGCCCGAGGCCGGGACAGACTTACGAGCAGTACTTC. It specifies CASSPRPGQTYEQYF.